Below, 24 T cell receptor beta chains from the same sample are listed, as sequenced in a study of blood T cell repertoires in COVID-19. Sequencing used immunoSEQ multiplex PCR; TCRdb keeps in-frame clones, though not all of them. The sample has 260,000 or so clones, 75% to 90% seen once. Sample: PBMCs or T cells enriched from blood (not recorded which). The receptors were sampled from a woman aged 45-65 years who had recovered from COVID-19.

The V gene is TRBV4-2, the J gene TRBJ1-1; D gene uncertain. Germline CDR1 is LGHNA and CDR2 is YNFKEQ. This CDR3 spans 14 amino acids. V was shortened by 1 base and J by 1 base, with 7 bases between the two germline ends. The CDR3: CASSQVDKNTEAFF. The CDR3 DNA is TGTGCCAGCAGCCAAGTCGACAAGAACACTGAAGCTTTCTTT.

The chain links TRBV4-2 to TRBJ2-1; 12 nucleotides line up with TRBD2. Looked up from germline, CDR1 is LGHNA and CDR2 is YNFKEQ. With V trimmed by 0 bases and J by 6 bases, 9 bases remained unmatched. The CDR3 contains 18 residues. The DNA of the CDR3 is TGTGCCAGCAGCCAAGATCCTTGGACTAGCGGGATCGGCAATGAGCAGTTCTTC. It yields the protein CASSQDPWTSGIGNEQFF.

This clone was seen a handful of times. The chain links TRBV28 to TRBJ1-5; possibly TRBD1 for D (6 bases). Trimming cost V 8 bases and J 6 bases, with 17 bases left between them. The CDR3 covers 14 residues. The germline V gene encodes CDR1 MDHEN and CDR2 SYDVKM. For the CDR3, the DNA is TGTGCCAGCTCCGACTCAGGGGTTAGTCAGCCCCAGCATTTT. Protein: CASSDSGVSQPQHF.

The V gene is TRBV10-3, the J gene TRBJ2-3; TRBD2 is a possible D gene (6 bases). Germline assignment: CDR1 ENHRY and CDR2 SYGVKD. This CDR3 has 15 residues. The V end lost 3 bases, the J end lost 3 bases, and 13 bases lay between the germline ends. In nucleotides, the CDR3 is TGTGCCATCAGTGAATTACCGGGGGAGACAGATACGCAGTATTTT. Amino acid sequence: CAISELPGETDTQYF.

This clone was observed a handful of times. The rearrangement links TRBV6-5 to TRBJ1-2; 7 bases map to TRBD1. There are 15 residues in the CDR3. The germline V gene encodes CDR1 MNHEY and CDR2 SVGAGI. With 5 bases clipped from V and 5 bases from J, the junction kept 11 bases outside the gene matches. The CDR3 here is CASSRNRGSEYGYTF. In DNA, the CDR3 is TGTGCCAGCAGTCGAAACAGGGGATCGGAATATGGCTACACCTTC.

The CDR3 nucleotides read TGTGCCAGCTCACCCCTACCCAGCGGAGGCAATCAGCCCCAGCATTTT. As protein: CASSPLPSGGNQPQHF. The chain couples TRBV18 to TRBJ1-5; no clear D gene. The CDR3 runs 16 residues. In germline, CDR1 is KGHSH, CDR2 LQKENI. V was pared by 3 bases and J by 2 bases, with 14 bases between.

The genes are TRBV12-3 or TRBV12-4 and TRBJ1-5; 7 bases are shared with TRBD1. Losses at the gene ends were 6 bases for V and 7 bases for J; bases not matched to a gene: 6. The CDR3 length is 13 residues. As DNA, the CDR3 is TGTGCCAGCAGGGGGACAGCCGGGCAGCCCCAGCATTTT. Residues: CASRGTAGQPQHF.

This clone showed up just a few times. The genes are TRBV3-1 (or the pseudogene TRBV3-2) and TRBJ1-3; tentatively, D is TRBD1 (6 bases). Looked up from germline, CDR1 is LGHDT and CDR2 is YNNKEL (reference sequence). V lost 1 base and J 2 bases, leaving 9 bases between the germline ends. This CDR3 is 15 amino acids long. The CDR3 DNA reads TGTGCCAGCAGCCAAGTACCAGGGGCTGGAAACACCATATATTTT. Amino acids: CASSQVPGAGNTIYF.

The chain couples TRBV5-1 to TRBJ2-3; 7 nucleotides agree with TRBD2. The CDR3 is 17 amino acids. Germline V gives CDR1 SGHRS, CDR2 YFSETQ. V lost 0 bases to trimming and J lost 4 bases; unmatched junction nucleotides: 11. The CDR3 region is CASSLAPAGEGADTQYF. The CDR3 coding sequence is TGCGCCAGCAGCTTGGCCCCCGCCGGGGAGGGAGCAGATACGCAGTATTTT.

V is TRBV7-9 and J is TRBJ1-4; D not certain. The length of the CDR3 is 18 residues. CDR1 is SEHNR, CDR2 FQNEAQ, per germline (reference sequence). The V and J ends lost 4 bases and 0 bases respectively, with 18 bases between them. The CDR3 sequence is CASSSPPLGRATNEKLFF. The CDR3 DNA is TGTGCCAGCAGCTCACCGCCACTGGGGAGGGCAACTAATGAAAAACTGTTTTTT.

V gene TRBV6-5 combines with J gene TRBJ1-4, with a tentative D call TRBD1 (5 bases). There are 13 residues in the CDR3. Germline assignment: CDR1 MNHEY and CDR2 SVGAGI. Trimming stripped 7 bases from V and 8 bases from J, with 14 bases between. The CDR3 loop is CASTRRQQEKLFF. The DNA of the CDR3 is TGTGCCAGCACAAGGCGACAGCAAGAAAAACTGTTTTTT.

The rearrangement uses TRBV19 and TRBJ2-7, with D unclear. CDR1 LNHDA and CDR2 SQIVND come from the germline V gene (reference sequence). V shed 6 bases and J shed 5 bases, with 14 bases lying between them. This CDR3 spans 13 amino acids. Here the CDR3 reads CASSEDRTNEQYF. DNA for the CDR3: TGTGCCAGTAGCGAGGATAGAACTAACGAGCAGTACTTC. The entire variable domain, with the rest obtained from reference TRBV19 and TRBJ2-7, is as follows: DGGITQSPKYLFRKEGQNVTLSCEQNLNHDAMYWYRQDPGQGLRLIYYSQIVNDFQKGDIAEGYSVSREKKESFPLTVTSAQKNPTAFYLCASSEDRTNEQYFGPGTRLTVT.

The V call is TRBV28, the J call TRBJ1-5, with TRBD1 matching 9 bases. The germline CDR1 and CDR2 sequences are MDHEN and SYDVKM. This CDR3 spans 15 amino acids. The V segment lost 5 bases and the J segment 9 bases; nucleotides outside the gene matches: 11. Here the CDR3 DNA reads TGTGCCAGCAGTGAAAGACAGGGGGGATTAACGCCCCAGCATTTT. It yields the protein CASSERQGGLTPQHF.

J is TRBJ2-2 and V is TRBV29-1; D gene uncertain. Trimming took 5 bases from V and 6 from J, leaving 7 bases between them. The CDR3 totals 11 residues. Germline V gene data show CDR1 as SQVTM and CDR2 as ANQGSEA. Written as DNA, the CDR3 is TGCAGCGTTTTCAGTTCCGGGGAGCTGTTTTTT. Its protein product is CSVFSSGELFF.

V gene TRBV14 combines with J gene TRBJ2-1, with 11 positions matching TRBD2. CDR1 and CDR2 from the germline V gene are SGHDN and FVKESK. Trimming took 6 bases from V and 4 from J; bases not matched to a gene: 5. The length of the CDR3 is 15 residues. CDR3 loop: CASSPLAGDYNEQFF. The CDR3 DNA reads as TGTGCCAGCAGTCCACTAGCGGGGGATTACAATGAGCAGTTCTTC.

The CDR3 region is CASSAPGQGRTNEKLFF. In DNA, the CDR3 is TGTGCCAGCAGTGCCCCCGGACAGGGGAGGACTAATGAAAAACTGTTTTTT. The chain couples TRBV28 to TRBJ1-4; TRBD1 matches 9 bases. This CDR3 region has 17 residues. V gave up 5 bases and J gave up 2 bases; unmatched junction bases: 9. Germline CDR1 MDHEN, CDR2 SYDVKM.

J is TRBJ1-2 and V is TRBV18, with TRBD1 matching over 12 bases. This CDR3 is 16 amino acids long. Germline-derived CDR1 and CDR2 are KGHSH and LQKENI. V dropped 6 bases and J dropped 3; count of bases not matched to a gene: 8. In DNA form, the CDR3 reads TGTGCCAGCTCTTCCGGGACAGGGGGCGCAGACTATGGCTACACCTTC. Its translation: CASSSGTGGADYGYTF.

The chain uses TRBV7-7 and TRBJ2-5; 14 bases are a match to TRBD2. Looked up from germline, CDR1 is SSHAT and CDR2 is FNYEAQ (reference sequence). Unmatched junction bases numbered 4, after V lost 5 bases and J lost 2 bases. The CDR3 sequence is 16 residues long. The CDR3 DNA follows: TGTGCCAGCAGCGCAGGACTAGCGGGGGGACAAGAGACCCAGTACTTC. Translation gives CASSAGLAGGQETQYF.

The chain joins TRBV7-3 to TRBJ1-1; D not certain. There are 15 residues in the CDR3. Trimming removed 2 bases at V and 0 bases at J, with 10 bases between. Germline V CDR1 and CDR2: SGHTA, FQGTGA. CDR3 in DNA: TGTGCCAGCAGCTTAGGTGCAGATATGAACACTGAAGCTTTCTTT. It encodes CASSLGADMNTEAFF.

V usage is TRBV30 and J usage is TRBJ2-7; TRBD1 agrees at 11 bases. V was clipped by 3 bases and J by 3 bases; unmatched bases: 7. This CDR3 spans 15 amino acids. From germline, CDR1 is GTSNPN and CDR2 SVGIG (reference sequence). DNA of the CDR3: TGTGCCTGGAGCTCAGGACAGGGGGCTTTCTACGAGCAGTACTTC. It specifies CAWSSGQGAFYEQYF.

V gene TRBV25-1 combines with J gene TRBJ1-2, with D possibly being TRBD1 (6 bases). Germline V gene lookup returns CDR1 MGHDK and CDR2 SYGVNS. V was pared by 3 bases and J by 7 bases, with 12 bases between. This CDR3 comprises 13 residues. Here the CDR3 reads CASSDPGVSGYTF. Written as DNA, the CDR3 is TGTGCCAGCAGTGACCCAGGGGTGAGTGGCTACACCTTC.

The chain uses TRBV7-2 and TRBJ2-5; weak D call: TRBD2 (7 bases). V was trimmed by 2 bases and J by 5 bases, leaving 15 bases between them. CDR1 is SGHTA, CDR2 FQGNSA, per germline. The CDR3 length is 15 residues. In nucleotides, the CDR3 is TGTGCCAGCAGCTTACGTCGGGGGGCGCAGGAGACCCAGTACTTC. Protein: CASSLRRGAQETQYF. Full variable domain (outside the CDR3, taken from reference TRBV7-2 and TRBJ2-5): GAGVSQSPSNKVTEKGKDVELRCDPISGHTALYWYRQSLGQGLEFLIYFQGNSAPDKSGLPSDRFSAERTGGSVSTLTIQRTQQEDSAVYLCASSLRRGAQETQYFGPGTRLLVL.

The sample holds one count of this clone. The CDR3 DNA sequence: TGTGCCAGCAGCGTAGCACTAGCGGGCCTTGGTGAGCAGTTCTTC. As protein: CASSVALAGLGEQFF. The chain combines TRBV9 with TRBJ2-1, with TRBD2 identical over 9 bases. V trimming: 0 bases; J trimming: 9 bases; junction bases outside the gene matches: 7. Germline values: CDR1 SGDLS, CDR2 YYNGEE. The CDR3 spans 15 residues.

The chain couples TRBV9 to TRBJ1-1; no definite D call. The CDR3 spans 13 residues. CDR1 is SGDLS and CDR2 is YYNGEE in the germline V gene. V was shortened by 0 bases and J by 7 bases, with 10 bases between the two germline ends. CDR3 loop: CASSVVEVGEAFF. CDR3 DNA: TGTGCCAGCAGCGTAGTGGAGGTCGGTGAAGCTTTCTTT.